This TCR beta chain was documented in a study of OX40 agonist ivuxolimab in advanced cancers. General observations from the study: Some nonresponders additionally presented with little normalized T-cell clonal expansion. Among expanded peripheral T cells, antigen specificity went undetermined. Averaging showed that CD8+ T cells had more expanded clones than CD4+ did.

With respect to this clone: The antigen remains unidentified.

CDR1 and CDR2 from the germline V gene are SGHTS and YDEGEE. V shed 6 bases, J shed 1 base, and the junction held 6 bases outside the gene matches. The CDR3 length is 16 residues. Sequencing was performed with immunoSEQ multiplex PCR; in TCRdb, only in-frame clones are kept and a portion is missing. The profile covers about 64,000 clones, with about four fifths appearing a single time and more than 2% taken by the ten largest. The source of this sequence is an adult with an advanced solid tumor such as melanoma, head and neck, liver or kidney cancer. This chain uses TRBV5-8 with TRBJ1-6; TRBD1 aligns across 8 bases. The source was CD4+ or CD8+ T cells sorted from blood, collected in a trial of the OX40 agonist ivuxolimab. As DNA, the CDR3 is TGTGCCAGCATCGGACAGGGAAGATCCTATAATTCACCCCTCCACTTT. It translates to CASIGQGRSYNSPLHF. The whole variable domain, remainder taken from reference TRBV5-8 and TRBJ1-6, is EAGVTQSPTHLIKTRGQQATLRCSPISGHTSVYWYQQALGLGLQFLLWYDEGEERNRGNFPPRFSGRQFPNYSSELNVNALELEDSALYLCASIGQGRSYNSPLHFGNGTRLTVT.